One T cell receptor (beta chain) is described in this entry. As yet, its antigen is unknown. Sample treatment: 19 received Ad26.COV2.S at low or high dose, single or two shots; about 5 received placebo; per-sample allocation not given. All samples were drawn on day 63, counting from the first vaccine or placebo injection. The sample originates from a study of Ad26.COV2.S vaccination and SARS-CoV-2 variants. The germline V and J ends were trimmed by 6 bases and 11 bases, with 20 bases remaining between them. Germline values: CDR1 MDHEN, CDR2 SYDVKM. The CDR3 extends over 13 amino acids. Assay used: immunoSEQ multiplex PCR; TCRdb lists only in-frame clones, some missing. There are about 400,000 clones in the sample; about 91% occur only once, and 1.5% to 2% lies in the top ten. Study findings and constraints: People who got the vaccine or the placebo had similar non-spike TCR breadth.

This chain links TRBV28 with TRBJ2-7; TRBD2 might be the D (5 bases). Source: peripheral blood, taken in a trial of Ad26.COV2.S vaccine versus placebo. The clonotype comes from a person aged 18-60 years who received the Ad26.COV2.S COVID-19 vaccine or a placebo. The CDR3 spells CASRTLREDGEYF. CDR3 nucleotides: TGTGCCAGCAGGACCCTAAGAGAGGACGGGGAGTACTTC.